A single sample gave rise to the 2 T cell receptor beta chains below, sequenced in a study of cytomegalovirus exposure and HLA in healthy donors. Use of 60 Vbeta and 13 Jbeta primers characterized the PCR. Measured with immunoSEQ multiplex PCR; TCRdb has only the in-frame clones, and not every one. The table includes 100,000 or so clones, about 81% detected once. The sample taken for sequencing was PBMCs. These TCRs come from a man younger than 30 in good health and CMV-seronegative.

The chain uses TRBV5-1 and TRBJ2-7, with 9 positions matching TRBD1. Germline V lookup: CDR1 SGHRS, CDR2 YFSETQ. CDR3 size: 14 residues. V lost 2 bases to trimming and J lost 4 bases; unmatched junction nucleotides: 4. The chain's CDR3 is CASSFNRGRYEQYF. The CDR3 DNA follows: TGCGCCAGCAGCTTTAACAGGGGGCGGTACGAGCAGTACTTC.

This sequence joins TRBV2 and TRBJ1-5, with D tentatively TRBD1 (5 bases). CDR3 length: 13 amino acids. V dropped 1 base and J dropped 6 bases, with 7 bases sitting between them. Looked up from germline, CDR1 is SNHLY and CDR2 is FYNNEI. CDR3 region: CASSEEGFQPQHF. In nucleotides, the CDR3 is TGTGCCAGCAGTGAAGAGGGGTTTCAGCCCCAGCATTTT.